This T cell receptor beta chain was observed in a study of immune cell composition in non-small cell lung cancer. On this clone: As yet, its antigen is unknown.

Clones were sequenced by immunoSEQ multiplex PCR, and TCRdb holds only the in-frame ones, with some missing. The table records about 2,900 clones, about three quarters of them present only once. DNA was extracted from unsorted cell suspensions stored frozen. Findings and caveats of the study: Shared sequences between tumour-reactive and dominant in vivo clones were not proven. Approximately 73% of squamous and about 31% of adenocarcinoma cases had tumour-associated clones >0.5%. Lung adenocarcinomas had lower top 10 clone scores and clonality than squamous tumours.

The source of this sequence is a human donor with non-small cell lung cancer. The sequencing sample was made of lung tumor tissue.

The CDR3 DNA is TGTGCCAGCAGTTACCACGGCCTAGCGAGACGAGCGGGGCAGTATTTT. This translates into CASSYHGLARRAGQYF. This chain uses TRBV6-6 with TRBJ2-3; D possibly corresponds to TRBD2 (6 bases). CDR1 is MNHNY, CDR2 SVGAGI, per germline (reference sequence). This CDR3 spans 16 amino acids. Trimming cost V 2 bases and J 11 bases, with 23 bases left between them.